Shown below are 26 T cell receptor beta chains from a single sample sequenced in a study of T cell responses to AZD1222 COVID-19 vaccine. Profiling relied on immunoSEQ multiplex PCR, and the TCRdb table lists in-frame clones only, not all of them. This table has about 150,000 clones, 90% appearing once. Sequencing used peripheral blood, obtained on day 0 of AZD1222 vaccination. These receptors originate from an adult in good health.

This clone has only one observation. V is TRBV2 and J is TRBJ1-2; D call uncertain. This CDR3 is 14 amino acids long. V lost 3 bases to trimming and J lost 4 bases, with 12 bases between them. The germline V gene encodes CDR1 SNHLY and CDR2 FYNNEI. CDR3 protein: CASSDPTAPYGYTF. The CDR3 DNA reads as TGTGCCAGCAGTGATCCGACGGCACCCTATGGCTACACCTTC.

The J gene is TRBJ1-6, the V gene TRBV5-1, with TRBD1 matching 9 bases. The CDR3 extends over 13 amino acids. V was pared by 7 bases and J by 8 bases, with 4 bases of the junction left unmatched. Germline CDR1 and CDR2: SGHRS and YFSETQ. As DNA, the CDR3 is TGCGCCAGCCGGGACAGGGAAGATTCACCCCTCCACTTT. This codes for CASRDREDSPLHF.

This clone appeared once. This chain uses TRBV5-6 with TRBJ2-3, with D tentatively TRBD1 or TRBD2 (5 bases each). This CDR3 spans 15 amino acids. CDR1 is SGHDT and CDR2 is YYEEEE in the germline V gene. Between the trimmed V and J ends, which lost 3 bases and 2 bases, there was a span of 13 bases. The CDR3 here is CASSYSGTYTDTQYF. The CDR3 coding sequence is TGTGCCAGCAGCTATTCCGGGACCTACACAGATACGCAGTATTTT.

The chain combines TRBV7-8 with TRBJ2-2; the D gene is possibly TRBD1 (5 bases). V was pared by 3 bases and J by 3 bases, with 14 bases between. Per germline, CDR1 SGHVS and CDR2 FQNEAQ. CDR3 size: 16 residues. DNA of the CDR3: TGTGCCAGCAGCTTCCGAGGCAGGGCGGACACCGGGGAGCTGTTTTTT. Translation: CASSFRGRADTGELFF.

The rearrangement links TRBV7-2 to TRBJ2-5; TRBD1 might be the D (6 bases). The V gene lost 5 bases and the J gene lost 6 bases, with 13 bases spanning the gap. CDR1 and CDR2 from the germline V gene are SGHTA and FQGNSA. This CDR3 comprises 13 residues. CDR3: CASSVNRAQTQYF. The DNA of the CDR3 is TGTGCCAGCAGCGTCAACAGGGCTCAGACCCAGTACTTC.

The CDR3 DNA follows: TGCGCCAGCAGCCAAGTCGAAGCCACTGAAGCTTTCTTT. It specifies CASSQVEATEAFF. V gene TRBV4-3 combines with J gene TRBJ1-1, with unresolved D. This CDR3 has 13 residues. The germline CDR1 and CDR2 sequences are LGHNA and YSLEER. V was trimmed by 1 base and J by 4 bases, leaving 7 bases between them.

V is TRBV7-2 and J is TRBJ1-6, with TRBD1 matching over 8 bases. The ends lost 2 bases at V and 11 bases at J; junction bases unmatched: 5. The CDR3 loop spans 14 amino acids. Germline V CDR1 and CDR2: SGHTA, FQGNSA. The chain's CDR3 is CASSLHRGRTPLHF. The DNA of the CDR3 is TGTGCCAGCAGCTTACACAGGGGGAGGACACCCCTCCACTTT.

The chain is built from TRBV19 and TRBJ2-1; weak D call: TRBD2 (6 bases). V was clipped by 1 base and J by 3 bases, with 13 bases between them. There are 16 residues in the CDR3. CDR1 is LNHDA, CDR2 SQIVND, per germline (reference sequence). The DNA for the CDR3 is TGTGCCAGTAGTATAGGACTAGAACGTAACTACAATGAGCAGTTCTTC. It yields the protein CASSIGLERNYNEQFF.

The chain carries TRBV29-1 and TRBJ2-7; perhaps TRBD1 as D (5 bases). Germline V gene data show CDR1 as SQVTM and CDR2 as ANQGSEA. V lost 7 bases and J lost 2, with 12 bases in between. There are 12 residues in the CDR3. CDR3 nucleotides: TGCAGCGCTCTAGGACAAGCCTACGAGCAGTACTTC. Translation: CSALGQAYEQYF.

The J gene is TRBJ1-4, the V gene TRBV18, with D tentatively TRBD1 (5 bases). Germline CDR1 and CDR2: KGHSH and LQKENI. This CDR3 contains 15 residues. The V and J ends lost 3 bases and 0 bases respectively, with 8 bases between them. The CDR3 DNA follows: TGTGCCAGCTCACCCAGGGTTTCAACTAATGAAAAACTGTTTTTT. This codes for CASSPRVSTNEKLFF.

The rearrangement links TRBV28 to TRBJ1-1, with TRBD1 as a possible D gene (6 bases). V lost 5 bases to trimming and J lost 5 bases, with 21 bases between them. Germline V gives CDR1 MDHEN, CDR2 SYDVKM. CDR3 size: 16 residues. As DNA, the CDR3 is TGTGCCAGCAGTACATCGCAACAGGGACCTGGGACTGAAGCTTTCTTT. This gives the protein CASSTSQQGPGTEAFF.

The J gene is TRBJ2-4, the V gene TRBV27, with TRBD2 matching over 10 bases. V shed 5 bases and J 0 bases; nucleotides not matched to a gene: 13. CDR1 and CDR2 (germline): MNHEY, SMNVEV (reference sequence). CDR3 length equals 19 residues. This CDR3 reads CASSPYQERGGLAKNIQYF. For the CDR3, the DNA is TGTGCCAGCAGTCCATATCAGGAGCGGGGGGGTCTAGCCAAAAACATTCAGTACTTC.

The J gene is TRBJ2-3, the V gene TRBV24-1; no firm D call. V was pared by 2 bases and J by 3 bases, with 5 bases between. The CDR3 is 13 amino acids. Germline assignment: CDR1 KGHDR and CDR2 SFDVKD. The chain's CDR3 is CATSDYGTDTQYF. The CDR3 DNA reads TGTGCCACCAGTGATTATGGAACAGATACGCAGTATTTT.

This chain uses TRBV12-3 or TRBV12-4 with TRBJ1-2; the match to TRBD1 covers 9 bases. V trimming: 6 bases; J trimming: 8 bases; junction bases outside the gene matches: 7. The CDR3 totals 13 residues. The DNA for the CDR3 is TGTGCCAGCAGACGGGACAGGGTGGGCGGCTACACCTTC. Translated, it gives CASRRDRVGGYTF.

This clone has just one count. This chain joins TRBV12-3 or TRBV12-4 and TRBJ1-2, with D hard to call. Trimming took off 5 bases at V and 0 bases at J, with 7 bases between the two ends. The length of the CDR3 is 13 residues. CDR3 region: CASSQGTNYGYTF. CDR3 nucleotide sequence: TGTGCCAGCAGTCAAGGCACTAACTATGGCTACACCTTC.

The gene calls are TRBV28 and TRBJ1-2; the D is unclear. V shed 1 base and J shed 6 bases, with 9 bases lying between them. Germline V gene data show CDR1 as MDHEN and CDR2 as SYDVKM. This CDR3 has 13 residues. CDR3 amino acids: CASSLFRGDGYTF. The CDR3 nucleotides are TGTGCCAGCAGTTTATTTCGTGGAGATGGCTACACCTTC.

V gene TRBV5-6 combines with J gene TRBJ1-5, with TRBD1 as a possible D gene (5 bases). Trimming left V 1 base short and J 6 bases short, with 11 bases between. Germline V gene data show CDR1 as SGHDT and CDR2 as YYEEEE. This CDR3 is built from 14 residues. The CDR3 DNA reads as TGTGCCAGCAGCTTGTGGGGCACGGCTCAGCCCCAGCATTTT. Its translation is CASSLWGTAQPQHF.

The CDR3 nucleotides are TGTGCCAGCAGCGCGGGGTTCACCGGGGAGCTGTTTTTT. This codes for CASSAGFTGELFF. The chain uses TRBV9 and TRBJ2-2; TRBD2 might be the D (5 bases). Trimming left V 3 bases short and J 4 bases short, with 7 bases between. CDR1 is SGDLS, CDR2 YYNGEE, per germline. The CDR3 contains 13 residues.

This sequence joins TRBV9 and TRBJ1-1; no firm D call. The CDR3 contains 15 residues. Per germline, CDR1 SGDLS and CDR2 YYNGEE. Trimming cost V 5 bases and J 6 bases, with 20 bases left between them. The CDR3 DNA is TGTGCCAGCAGTTCTACTGGTGAGGGTCGACCTGAAGCTTTCTTT. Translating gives CASSSTGEGRPEAFF.

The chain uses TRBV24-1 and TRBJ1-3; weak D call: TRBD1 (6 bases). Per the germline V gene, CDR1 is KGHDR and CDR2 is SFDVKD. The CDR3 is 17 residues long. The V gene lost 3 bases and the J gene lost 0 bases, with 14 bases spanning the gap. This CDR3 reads CATSDTGTTSSGNTIYF. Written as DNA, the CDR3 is TGTGCCACCAGTGATACAGGGACCACGAGCTCTGGAAACACCATATATTTT.

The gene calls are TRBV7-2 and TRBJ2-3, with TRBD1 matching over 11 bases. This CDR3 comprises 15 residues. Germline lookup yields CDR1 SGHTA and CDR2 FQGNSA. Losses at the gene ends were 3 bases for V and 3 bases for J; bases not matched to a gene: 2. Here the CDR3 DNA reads TGTGCCAGCAGCTTGGACAGGGGGCGGACAGATACGCAGTATTTT. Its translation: CASSLDRGRTDTQYF.

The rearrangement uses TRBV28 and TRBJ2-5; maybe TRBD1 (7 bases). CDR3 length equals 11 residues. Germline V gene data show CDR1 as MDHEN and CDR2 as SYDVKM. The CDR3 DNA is TGTGGCGGGACAGCGCAAGAGACCCAGTACTTC. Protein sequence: CGGTAQETQYF.

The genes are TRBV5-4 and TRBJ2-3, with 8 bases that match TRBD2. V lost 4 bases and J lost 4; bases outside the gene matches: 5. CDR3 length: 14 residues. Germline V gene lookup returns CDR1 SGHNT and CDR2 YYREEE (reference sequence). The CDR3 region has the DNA TGTGCCAGCAGCCGGGGACTAGATTCAGATACGCAGTATTTT. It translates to CASSRGLDSDTQYF.

The CDR3 loop is CASRPGGLSYNEQFF. The DNA for the CDR3 is TGTGCCAGCAGACCGGGGGGGCTCTCCTACAATGAGCAGTTCTTC. The V call is TRBV7-6, the J call TRBJ2-1, with 8 nucleotides matching TRBD2. CDR1 is SGHVS and CDR2 is FNYEAQ in the germline V gene. This CDR3 region has 15 residues. J gave up 0 bases and V 6 bases, and 4 bases lay outside the gene matches.

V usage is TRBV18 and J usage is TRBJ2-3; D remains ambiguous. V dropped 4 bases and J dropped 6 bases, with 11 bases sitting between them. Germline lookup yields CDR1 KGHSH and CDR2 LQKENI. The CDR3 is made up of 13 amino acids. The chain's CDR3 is CASSLLKLDTQYF. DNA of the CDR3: TGTGCCAGCTCACTCTTGAAGCTGGATACGCAGTATTTT.

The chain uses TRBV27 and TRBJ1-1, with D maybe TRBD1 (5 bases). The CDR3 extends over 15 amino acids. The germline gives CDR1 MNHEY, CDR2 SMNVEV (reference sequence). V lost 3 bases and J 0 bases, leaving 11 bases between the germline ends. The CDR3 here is CASSLAGTLNTEAFF. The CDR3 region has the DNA TGTGCCAGCAGTTTGGCCGGGACCTTGAACACTGAAGCTTTCTTT.